This T cell receptor (beta chain) was obtained from a study of shared clonotypes between healthy human individuals. For the study at large: For every donor, three CD4 naive, three CD4 memory, two CD8 naive and one CD8 memory plates were used.

Germline V gene lookup returns CDR1 MDHEN and CDR2 SYDVKM. The CDR3 totals 15 residues. Losses at the gene ends were 8 bases for V and 8 bases for J; bases not matched to a gene: 13. Clones were sequenced by immunoSEQ multiplex PCR, and TCRdb holds only the in-frame ones, with some missing. The sample yields over a million clones, approximately 98% seen once. A split of CD4+ cells into CD45RA+ naive and CD45RA-negative memory subsets was performed. Study conclusions and caveats: As a rule, naive subsets had a larger estimated richness than memory subsets.

Notes on this clone: No antigen is known for it.

The sequencing input was naive CD4+ T cells sorted from blood. Stated subset: CD45RA+ positively selected. The gene calls are TRBV28 and TRBJ2-1, with TRBD2 identical over 9 bases. The sequence derives from a man aged 25-45 years in good health. CDR3 protein: CASVVGPSGIDEQFF. The CDR3, as DNA: TGTGCCAGCGTAGTTGGGCCTAGCGGGATTGATGAGCAGTTCTTC. Combining the CDR3 with reference TRBV28 and TRBJ2-1 gives the whole variable domain DVKVTQSSRYLVKRTGEKVFLECVQDMDHENMFWYRQDPGLGLRLIYFSYDVKMKEKGDIPEGYSVSREKKERFSLILESASTNQTSMYLCASVVGPSGIDEQFFGPGTRLTVL.